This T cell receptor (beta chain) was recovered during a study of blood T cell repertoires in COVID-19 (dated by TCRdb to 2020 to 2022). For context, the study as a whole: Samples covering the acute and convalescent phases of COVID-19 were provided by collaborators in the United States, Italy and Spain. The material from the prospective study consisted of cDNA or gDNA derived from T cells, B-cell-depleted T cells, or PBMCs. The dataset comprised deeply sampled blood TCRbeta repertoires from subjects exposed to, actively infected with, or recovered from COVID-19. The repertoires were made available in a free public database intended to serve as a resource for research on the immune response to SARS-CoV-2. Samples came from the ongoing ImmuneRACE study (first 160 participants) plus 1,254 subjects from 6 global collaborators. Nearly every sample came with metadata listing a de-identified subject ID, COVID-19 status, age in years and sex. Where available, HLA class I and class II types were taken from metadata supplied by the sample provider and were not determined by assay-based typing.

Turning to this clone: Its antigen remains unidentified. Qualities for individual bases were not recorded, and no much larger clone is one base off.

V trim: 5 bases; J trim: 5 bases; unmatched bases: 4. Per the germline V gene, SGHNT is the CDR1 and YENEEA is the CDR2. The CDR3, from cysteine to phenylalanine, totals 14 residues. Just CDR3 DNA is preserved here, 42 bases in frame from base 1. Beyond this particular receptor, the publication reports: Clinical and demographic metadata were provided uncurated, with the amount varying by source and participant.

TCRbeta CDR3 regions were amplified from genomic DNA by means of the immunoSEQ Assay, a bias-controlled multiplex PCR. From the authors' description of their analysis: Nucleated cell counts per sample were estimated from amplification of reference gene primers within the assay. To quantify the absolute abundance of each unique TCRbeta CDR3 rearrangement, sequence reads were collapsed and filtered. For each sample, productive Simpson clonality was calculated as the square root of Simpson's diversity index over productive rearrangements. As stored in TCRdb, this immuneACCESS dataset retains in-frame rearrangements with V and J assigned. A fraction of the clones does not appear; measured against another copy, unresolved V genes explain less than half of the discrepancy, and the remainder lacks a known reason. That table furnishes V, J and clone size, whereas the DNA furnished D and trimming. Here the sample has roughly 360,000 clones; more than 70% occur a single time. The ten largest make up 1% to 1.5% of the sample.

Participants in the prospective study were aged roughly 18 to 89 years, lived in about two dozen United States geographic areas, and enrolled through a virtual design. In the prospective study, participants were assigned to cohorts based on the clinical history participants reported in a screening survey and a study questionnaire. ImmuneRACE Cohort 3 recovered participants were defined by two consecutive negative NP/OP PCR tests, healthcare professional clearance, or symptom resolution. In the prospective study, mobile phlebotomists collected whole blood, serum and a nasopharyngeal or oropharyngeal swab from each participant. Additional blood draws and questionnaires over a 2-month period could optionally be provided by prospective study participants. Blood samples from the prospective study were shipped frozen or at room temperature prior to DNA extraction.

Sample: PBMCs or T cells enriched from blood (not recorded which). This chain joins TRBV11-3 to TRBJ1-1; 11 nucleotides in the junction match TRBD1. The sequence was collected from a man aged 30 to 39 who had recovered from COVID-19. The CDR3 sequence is CASSPDRGRTEAFF. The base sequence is TGTGCCAGCAGCCCGGACAGGGGGCGGACTGAAGCTTTCTTT. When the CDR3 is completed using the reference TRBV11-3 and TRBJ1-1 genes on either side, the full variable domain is EAGVVQSPRYKIIEKKQPVAFWCNPISGHNTLYWYLQNLGQGPELLIRYENEEAVDDSQLPKDRFSAERLKGVDSTLKIQPAELGDSAVYLCASSPDRGRTEAFFGQGTRLTVV.